The T cell receptor (beta chain) described here comes from a study of T cells after yellow fever vaccination. V was trimmed by 0 bases and J by 0 bases, leaving 9 bases between them. The germline gives CDR1 SGHTA, CDR2 FQGNSA. This CDR3 has 16 amino acids. One entry per CDR3 protein results from TCRdb running MiXCR on the 5' RACE reads. The sample contains 610,000 or so distinct CDR3 sequences, around 12% of which appear only once. This clonotype was recorded a few times. Specimen: PBMCs, collected on the day of the yellow fever booster vaccination. The rearrangement joins TRBV7-2 to TRBJ2-1, with a tentative D call TRBD2 (6 bases). This receptor was identified in a man aged 25 to 40 who received the YFV17D yellow fever vaccine. CDR3: CASSLAGLRSYNEQFF. The CDR3 bases are TGTGCCAGCAGCTTAGCCGGACTACGCTCCTACAATGAGCAGTTCTTC.